The rows below give T cell receptor beta chains drawn from one sample of a study of T-cell reconstitution after alpha-beta-depleted transplantation in children. One entry per CDR3 protein, called by TCRdb with MiXCR from the PCR reads. The table has a few hundred thousand distinct CDR3 sequences, 9.7% seen once. The sequencing used PBMCs from the stem cell graft donor, collected from the stem cell graft. Receptors were obtained from a human donor who donated a stem cell graft to a child with SCID. The CDR3 runs from the conserved cysteine through the conserved F or W. The order of the fields is clone size, D gene, J gene, V gene, CDR3 length, CDR3 protein, CDR3 DNA. D genes are given only for firm matches. Rows may omit the clone size; those that give it use once, few, many or a size class.

size: many
D: NA
J: TRBJ1-4
V: TRBV28
length: 13
CDR3: CATRDRANEKLFF
DNA: TGTGCCACCCGGGACCGAGCTAATGAAAAACTGTTTTTT

size: many
D: NA
J: TRBJ1-5
V: TRBV15
length: 14
CDR3: CATSRDPGGQPQHF
DNA: TGTGCCACCAGCAGAGATCCCGGAGGTCAGCCCCAGCATTTT

size: many
D: TRBD1
J: TRBJ1-1
V: TRBV5-1
length: 13
CDR3: CASSGQGNTEAFF
DNA: TGCGCCAGCAGCGGACAGGGGAACACTGAAGCTTTCTTT

size: many
D: TRBD1
J: TRBJ2-1
V: TRBV11-2
length: 15
CDR3: CASSLDPLQGVGLFF
DNA: TGTGCCAGCAGCTTAGACCCTCTGCAGGGGGTTGGGCTGTTCTTC

size: many
D: NA
J: TRBJ1-5
V: TRBV10-3
length: 14
CDR3: CAIKGEGSFWPQHF
DNA: TGTGCCATCAAAGGTGAAGGGTCCTTCTGGCCCCAGCATTTT

size: many
D: TRBD2
J: TRBJ2-1
V: TRBV7-6
length: 17
CDR3: CASSSRLAGGSYNEQFF
DNA: TGTGCCAGCAGTTCCCGACTAGCGGGGGGGTCCTACAATGAGCAGTTCTTC

size: many
D: NA
J: TRBJ1-1
V: TRBV20-1
length: 13
CDR3: CSARGSGRTEAFF
DNA: TGCAGTGCTAGAGGCTCAGGGAGGACTGAAGCTTTCTTT

size: many
D: NA
J: TRBJ1-1
V: TRBV27
length: 17
CDR3: CASSLYFRGPGDTEAFF
DNA: TGTGCCAGCAGTTTATACTTCCGCGGGCCGGGGGACACTGAAGCTTTCTTT

size: many
D: NA
J: TRBJ2-1
V: TRBV5-5
length: 16
CDR3: CASSSRQGGTYNEQFF
DNA: TGTGCCAGCAGCTCTAGACAGGGAGGGACCTACAATGAGCAGTTCTTC

size: many
D: NA
J: TRBJ2-6
V: TRBV28
length: 13
CDR3: CASSLGGSIVLTF
DNA: TGTGCCAGCAGTTTAGGGGGCAGCATCGTCCTGACTTTC

size: many
D: NA
J: TRBJ1-2
V: TRBV29-1
length: 12
CDR3: CSVEDRRGGYTF
DNA: TGCAGCGTTGAAGATCGACGAGGTGGCTACACCTTC

size: many
D: TRBD1
J: TRBJ1-4
V: TRBV20-1
length: 15
CDR3: CSAPPLGQHNEKLFF
DNA: TGCAGTGCTCCACCGTTGGGACAGCATAATGAAAAACTGTTTTTT

size: many
D: NA
J: TRBJ1-1
V: TRBV12-3/TRBV12-4
length: 11
CDR3: CASSFVTEAFF
DNA: TGTGCCAGCAGTTTCGTAACTGAAGCTTTCTTT

size: many
D: NA
J: TRBJ1-2
V: TRBV20-1
length: 15
CDR3: CSARDGVAGRRGYTF
DNA: TGCAGTGCTAGAGATGGTGTGGCAGGGCGTAGAGGCTACACCTTC

size: many
D: TRBD2
J: TRBJ2-2
V: TRBV5-1
length: 18
CDR3: CASSPARGGSWNTGELFF
DNA: TGCGCCAGCAGCCCTGCCCGGGGGGGCTCATGGAACACCGGGGAGCTGTTTTTT

size: many
D: TRBD2
J: TRBJ2-1
V: TRBV28
length: 16
CDR3: CASSPTGAGGYNEQFF
DNA: TGTGCCAGCAGTCCGACCGGAGCGGGGGGGTACAATGAGCAGTTCTTC

size: few
D: NA
J: TRBJ2-5
V: TRBV7-9
length: 13
CDR3: CASSREIGETQYF
DNA: TGTGCCAGCAGCCGGGAAATCGGGGAGACCCAGTACTTC

size: few
D: NA
J: TRBJ1-3
V: TRBV7-6
length: 16
CDR3: CASSHGQLTSGNTIYF
DNA: TGTGCCAGCAGCCATGGACAGCTAACCTCTGGAAACACCATATATTTT

size: many
D: NA
J: TRBJ2-1
V: TRBV7-9
length: 15
CDR3: CASSPTIFPYNEQFF
DNA: TGTGCCAGCAGCCCGACTATATTTCCCTACAATGAGCAGTTCTTC

size: many
D: TRBD1
J: TRBJ2-1
V: TRBV10-3
length: 16
CDR3: CAISDGGQGNEHEQFF
DNA: TGTGCCATCAGTGACGGGGGACAGGGGAACGAGCATGAGCAGTTCTTC

size: NA
D: TRBD1
J: TRBJ2-5
V: TRBV7-6
length: 16
CDR3: CASSLLPGQGRETQYF
DNA: TGTGCCAGCAGCTTATTACCGGGACAGGGGAGGGAGACCCAGTACTTC

size: few
D: TRBD2
J: TRBJ2-1
V: TRBV20-1
length: 15
CDR3: CSASPLAGGVNEQFF
DNA: TGCAGTGCTAGTCCCTTAGCGGGGGGAGTCAATGAGCAGTTCTTC

size: many
D: NA
J: TRBJ2-2
V: TRBV5-1
length: 14
CDR3: CASAEGANTGELFF
DNA: TGCGCCAGCGCCGAGGGGGCGAACACCGGGGAGCTGTTTTTT

size: NA
D: NA
J: TRBJ2-3
V: TRBV5-1
length: 14
CDR3: CASSFPGIPDTQYF
DNA: TGCGCCAGCAGCTTTCCGGGGATCCCAGATACGCAGTATTTT

size: many
D: NA
J: TRBJ1-2
V: TRBV21-1
length: 13
CDR3: CASSPRTDYGYTF
DNA: TGTGCCAGCAGCCCACGGACGGACTATGGCTACACCTTC

size: many
D: NA
J: TRBJ2-1
V: TRBV7-8
length: 12
CDR3: CASSLGAQEQFF
DNA: TGTGCCAGCAGCTTAGGGGCCCAGGAGCAGTTCTTC

size: NA
D: TRBD1
J: TRBJ2-1
V: TRBV5-5
length: 15
CDR3: CASSFLQGAINEQFF
DNA: TGTGCCAGCAGCTTTCTACAGGGGGCGATCAATGAGCAGTTCTTC

size: NA
D: TRBD1
J: TRBJ1-5
V: TRBV5-1
length: 16
CDR3: CASSPQGSQGNQPQHF
DNA: TGCGCCAGCAGCCCACAGGGGTCGCAGGGCAATCAGCCCCAGCATTTT

size: few
D: NA
J: TRBJ1-1
V: TRBV5-1
length: 15
CDR3: CASSGRTGSLGEAFF
DNA: TGCGCCAGCAGCGGACGGACGGGATCGTTAGGTGAAGCTTTCTTT

size: once
D: TRBD1
J: TRBJ2-1
V: TRBV20-1
length: 14
CDR3: CSARELTGGNEQFF
DNA: TGCAGTGCTAGGGAACTGACAGGGGGCAATGAGCAGTTCTTC

size: many
D: NA
J: TRBJ2-7
V: TRBV12-3/TRBV12-4
length: 12
CDR3: CASSPNMYRQYF
DNA: TGTGCCAGCAGTCCGAACATGTACAGGCAGTACTTC

size: NA
D: NA
J: TRBJ1-5
V: TRBV5-1
length: 14
CDR3: CASSLAPGNQPQHF
DNA: TGCGCCAGCAGCTTGGCTCCCGGTAATCAGCCCCAGCATTTT

size: many
D: TRBD1
J: TRBJ1-5
V: TRBV19
length: 16
CDR3: CASSMGDRGPGQPQHF
DNA: TGTGCCAGTAGTATGGGAGACAGGGGACCAGGGCAGCCCCAGCATTTT

size: few
D: NA
J: TRBJ1-2
V: TRBV10-3
length: 14
CDR3: CAIRGPVRGYGYTF
DNA: TGTGCCATCAGGGGGCCTGTGAGGGGCTATGGCTACACCTTC

size: many
D: NA
J: TRBJ2-7
V: TRBV6-2/TRBV6-3
length: 12
CDR3: CASSYDGYEQYF
DNA: TGTGCCAGCAGTTATGATGGCTACGAGCAGTACTTC

size: many
D: NA
J: TRBJ1-1
V: TRBV29-1
length: 15
CDR3: CSVANRAYYTTEAFF
DNA: TGCAGCGTTGCAAACAGGGCGTACTATACCACTGAAGCTTTCTTT

size: many
D: TRBD2
J: TRBJ2-3
V: TRBV12-3/TRBV12-4
length: 16
CDR3: CASSFPRAGGADTQYF
DNA: TGTGCCAGCAGTTTCCCTCGAGCGGGGGGTGCAGATACGCAGTATTTT